The present T cell receptor (beta chain) was sequenced within a study of monozygotic twins with inflammatory bowel disease. Study observations and caveats: Since immunosuppressive treatments differed, patient repertoires may have gained added variability.

Blood samples of roughly 2.5 ml were drawn from every donor. The authors ran two nested PCRs of about 15 and 9 cycles on TCRalpha and TCRbeta cDNA. With the 5' RACE reads reprocessed, TCRdb shows one record per CDR3 protein and no DNA. The table lists roughly 200,000 distinct CDR3 sequences. Germline V gene sequence: CDR1 MNHEY, CDR2 SVGEGT. The CDR3 spans 14 residues. As for this clonotype: Its antigen is undetermined.

The sequencing sample was made of blood. The chain recombines TRBV6-2 or TRBV6-3 with TRBJ1-1. The receptor was derived from a human donor with ulcerative colitis or Crohn's disease, or a healthy co-twin of an affected twin (not recorded which). The CDR3 protein is CASSYPQGGTEAFF.